The rows below give T cell receptor beta chains drawn from one sample of a study of neurological immune-mediated disorders. TCRdb re-derived calls from the 5' RACE reads in MiXCR, one entry per CDR3 protein. The data show 25,000 to 30,000 distinct CDR3 sequences, approximately 6.6% seen once. Sequencing used PBMCs. These receptors all stem from a woman in her forties or fifties in good health. The CDR3 runs from the conserved cysteine through the conserved F or W. Fields, in order: CDR3 DNA, CDR3 protein, clone size, CDR3 length, J gene, D gene, V gene. The D gene is left open where the match is weak. Clone size is given as once, few or many counts, or a class when the clone is expanded.

DNA: TGCAGCGTTGATCAGGACAGGGGATCTGAAGCTTTCTTT
CDR3: CSVDQDRGSEAFF
size: many
length: 13
J: TRBJ1-1
D: TRBD1
V: TRBV29-1

DNA: TGCGCCAGCAGCTTGGACAGCGGGAACACTGAAGCTTTCTTT
CDR3: CASSLDSGNTEAFF
size: many
length: 14
J: TRBJ1-1
D: -
V: TRBV5-1

DNA: TGTGCCAGCAGTAAGGACAGGGGAGAGACCCAGTACTTC
CDR3: CASSKDRGETQYF
size: many
length: 13
J: TRBJ2-5
D: TRBD1
V: TRBV12-3/TRBV12-4

DNA: TGTGCCAGCAGCAAAAAGGATAACGAGCAGTACTTC
CDR3: CASSKKDNEQYF
size: many
length: 12
J: TRBJ2-7
D: -
V: TRBV5-5

DNA: TGTGCCAGCAGCCAGTCCAGGGGACTAGGGGTTAATGAGCAGTTCTTC
CDR3: CASSQSRGLGVNEQFF
size: many
length: 16
J: TRBJ2-1
D: TRBD2
V: TRBV5-6

DNA: TGTGCCAGCAGCTTATATTCGGGACAGGGGTCCGAAAAACTGTTTTTT
CDR3: CASSLYSGQGSEKLFF
size: many
length: 16
J: TRBJ1-4
D: TRBD1
V: TRBV7-8

DNA: TGCAGTGCGACTAGCGGTTATTACAATGAGCAGTTCTTC
CDR3: CSATSGYYNEQFF
size: many
length: 13
J: TRBJ2-1
D: TRBD2
V: TRBV20-1

DNA: TGCGCCAGCAATAAGGGAAACATGAACACTGAAGCTTTCTTT
CDR3: CASNKGNMNTEAFF
size: many
length: 14
J: TRBJ1-1
D: -
V: TRBV5-1

DNA: TGCGCCAGCAGCGTACAGGGGGCCGAAATGAACACTGAAGCTTTCTTT
CDR3: CASSVQGAEMNTEAFF
size: many
length: 16
J: TRBJ1-1
D: TRBD1
V: TRBV5-1

DNA: TGCGCCAGCAGCGTTGACGGGAGAAGAGGCAATCAGCCCCAGCATTTT
CDR3: CASSVDGRRGNQPQHF
size: many
length: 16
J: TRBJ1-5
D: -
V: TRBV5-1

DNA: TGTGCCAGCAGGGGTGGGGACGGACCCTACGAGCAGTACTTC
CDR3: CASRGGDGPYEQYF
size: many
length: 14
J: TRBJ2-7
D: -
V: TRBV12-3/TRBV12-4